One and the same sample provided the 32 T cell receptor beta chains below, sequenced in a study of T cell repertoires in cytomegalovirus infection. These TCRs' antigens remain unknown. TCRdb reprocessed the reads via MiXCR and lists one record per CDR3 protein. The table includes about 890,000 distinct CDR3 sequences, 31% detected once. Specimen: cultured CD8+ T cells from PBMCs, collected from culture after CMV antigen stimulation. The receptors come from a human donor in good health (CMV status not recorded). Some clones in this sample may be carry-over from other donors' samples.

This clonotype turned up a few times. V and J are TRBV6-1 and TRBJ1-2, with D perhaps TRBD1 (5 bases). This CDR3 comprises 15 residues. V dropped 10 bases and J dropped 0 bases, with 18 bases sitting between them. The germline V gene has CDR1 MNHNS and CDR2 SASEGT. The CDR3 region has the DNA TGTGCCATCTTAGGGGAAAGAGGGACTAACTATGGCTACACCTTC. This codes for CAILGERGTNYGYTF.

The chain combines TRBV29-1 with TRBJ2-1; TRBD2 matches at 8 bases. V trimming: 4 bases; J trimming: 6 bases; junction bases outside the gene matches: 2. The CDR3 is 12 residues long. In germline, CDR1 is SQVTM, CDR2 ANQGSEA. DNA of the CDR3: TGCAGCGTTGTAAGCGGGGGCAATGAGCAGTTCTTC. This translates into CSVVSGGNEQFF.

The V call is TRBV6-2 or TRBV6-3, the J call TRBJ2-1; TRBD1 might be the D (6 bases). CDR1 is MNHEY and CDR2 is SVGEGT in the germline V gene. Trimming shortened V by 7 bases and J by 0 bases, and 10 bases separated the two germline ends. The CDR3 length is 14 residues. The CDR3 DNA reads as TGTGCCAGCACACAAGGGGGCTCCTACAATGAGCAGTTCTTC. This encodes CASTQGGSYNEQFF.

In its sample, this clonotype was seen many times. This chain links TRBV7-3 with TRBJ1-4; TRBD1 might be the D (6 bases). Germline V gene data show CDR1 as SGHTA and CDR2 as FQGTGA. Between the trimmed V and J ends, which lost 5 bases and 0 bases, there was a span of 22 bases. This CDR3 spans 19 amino acids. The CDR3 sequence: CASSVPGHLRRATNEKLFF. The CDR3 nucleotides are TGTGCCAGCAGCGTCCCGGGACATCTAAGGCGGGCAACTAATGAAAAACTGTTTTTT.

This chain joins TRBV28 and TRBJ2-2, with TRBD2 identical over 10 bases. Germline V CDR1 and CDR2: MDHEN, SYDVKM. The CDR3 sequence is 16 residues long. Germline trimming cut 3 bases from V and 5 bases from J; bases unmatched to any gene: 6. As DNA, the CDR3 is TGTGCCAGCAGTTTCCTAGCGGGGGTTTGGACCGGGGAGCTGTTTTTT. This sequence encodes CASSFLAGVWTGELFF.

The chain links TRBV11-2 to TRBJ2-3; tentatively, D is TRBD2 (6 bases). The germline V and J ends were trimmed by 11 bases and 2 bases, with 23 bases remaining between them. The germline V gene encodes CDR1 SGHAT and CDR2 FQNNGV. This CDR3 is 16 amino acids long. CDR3 loop: CAAYLTSGGDTDTQYF. The CDR3 region has the DNA TGTGCCGCCTACTTGACCTCCGGGGGAGACACAGATACGCAGTATTTT.

The chain is built from TRBV7-9 and TRBJ2-3, with D tentatively TRBD2 (5 bases). Trimming cost V 5 bases and J 4 bases, with 13 bases left between them. This CDR3 spans 14 amino acids. Germline lookup yields CDR1 SEHNR and CDR2 FQNEAQ (reference sequence). The CDR3 sequence is CASSLDFLPDTQYF. Written as DNA, the CDR3 is TGTGCCAGCAGCCTGGACTTCCTTCCAGATACGCAGTATTTT.

The sample holds a few counts of this clonotype. The CDR3 region has the DNA TGTGCCAGCAGCCCGGATGTCCGGGGGCAAAAGGACGAGCAGTACGTC. Amino acids: CASSPDVRGQKDEQYV. V gene TRBV7-2 combines with J gene TRBJ2-7, with D perhaps assigned TRBD1 or TRBD2 (6 bases each). Germline V CDR1 and CDR2: SGHTA, FQGNSA. The CDR3 loop spans 16 amino acids. V was pared by 5 bases and J by 5 bases, with 22 bases between.

This chain links TRBV6-6 with TRBJ1-1, with D tentatively TRBD1 (6 bases). V lost 8 bases, J lost 8 bases, and 12 bases lay in between. CDR3 size: 11 residues. Germline V gives CDR1 MNHNY, CDR2 SVGAGI (reference sequence). CDR3 in DNA: TGTGCCAGCTTACAGGGAAGGGAAGCTTTCTTT. Translation gives CASLQGREAFF.

The rearrangement joins TRBV6-6 to TRBJ2-7, with D possibly being TRBD1 (6 bases). The germline V gene encodes CDR1 MNHNY and CDR2 SVGAGI (reference sequence). The V gene lost 2 bases and the J gene lost 5 bases, with 13 bases spanning the gap. The CDR3 totals 14 residues. The CDR3 nucleotides read TGTGCCAGCAGTTACGGGGACATCAGCCACGAGCAGTACGTC. As protein: CASSYGDISHEQYV.

This clonotype was observed at least ten times. The J gene is TRBJ1-6, the V gene TRBV7-2; D is unresolved. Germline CDR1 and CDR2: SGHTA and FQGNSA. Trimming stripped 1 base from V and 0 bases from J, with 10 bases between. The CDR3 spans 17 residues. CDR3 amino acids: CASSLESRSSYNSPLHF. The CDR3 DNA reads as TGTGCCAGCAGCTTAGAAAGCAGGAGCTCCTATAATTCACCCCTCCACTTT.

J is TRBJ2-3 and V is TRBV7-9; weak D call: TRBD1 (6 bases). With 5 bases removed from V and 14 bases from J, the gap between germline ends came to 17 bases. Per germline, CDR1 SEHNR and CDR2 FQNEAQ (reference sequence). The CDR3 totals 12 residues. The CDR3 region has the DNA TGTGCCAGCAGCCCAGGGGCCGGTATGCGGTATTTT. It codes for CASSPGAGMRYF. Full variable domain (missing parts from reference TRBV7-9 and TRBJ2-3): DTGVSQNPRHKITKRGQNVTFRCDPISEHNRLYWYRQTLGQGPEFLTYFQNEAQLEKSRLLSDRFSAERPKGSFSTLEIQRTEQGDSAMYLCASSPGAGMRYFGPGTRLTVL.

Regarding this clonotype: This may come from a read error, since a much larger clone is one base off. The chain has TRBV7-6 and TRBJ2-2, with TRBD2 as a possible D gene (6 bases). The CDR3 runs to 15 residues. Germline CDR1 SGHVS, CDR2 FNYEAQ. The CDR3 here is CASSEGLVNTEELFF. CDR3 nucleotides: TGTGCCAGCAGCGAGGGACTCGTGAACACCGAGGAGCTGTTTTTT.

V gene TRBV20-1 combines with J gene TRBJ1-1; the D gene is possibly TRBD1 (5 bases). CDR3 size: 13 residues. V was pared by 3 bases and J by 2 bases, with 10 bases between. Per germline, CDR1 DFQATT and CDR2 SNEGSKA (reference sequence). CDR3 DNA sequence: TGCAGTGCTAGTATGGGGGATAACACTGAAGCTTTCTTT. As protein: CSASMGDNTEAFF.

The V gene is TRBV10-3, the J gene TRBJ1-5, with 10 nucleotides matching TRBD1. Germline V gene data show CDR1 as ENHRY and CDR2 as SYGVKD. The CDR3 consists of 14 residues. Trimming took 3 bases from V and 6 from J; bases not matched to a gene: 2. The CDR3 bases are TGTGCCATCAGTGACGGACAGGGGGTTCAGCCCCAGCATTTT. Translation gives CAISDGQGVQPQHF.

This clonotype was seen only a few times. The rearrangement joins TRBV7-8 to TRBJ1-4; D not resolved. There are 15 residues in the CDR3. Germline V gives CDR1 SGHVS, CDR2 FQNEAQ. Trimming removed 1 base at V and 0 bases at J, with 6 bases between. CDR3 residues: CASSLGRSTNEKLFF. CDR3 coding DNA: TGTGCCAGCAGCTTAGGGCGGTCAACTAATGAAAAACTGTTTTTT.

This clonotype was seen a handful of times. The V and J genes are TRBV27 and TRBJ1-5; D is uncertain. The germline gives CDR1 MNHEY, CDR2 SMNVEV (reference sequence). This CDR3 region has 14 residues. Trimming took off 5 bases at V and 7 bases at J, with 15 bases between the two ends. The CDR3 region is CASSPGEIYQPQHF. The CDR3, as DNA: TGTGCCAGCAGTCCCGGGGAGATCTACCAGCCCCAGCATTTT.

The gene calls are TRBV7-8 and TRBJ2-1; D gene unclear. Germline CDR1 and CDR2: SGHVS and FQNEAQ. Deletions cut 0 bases from V and 8 bases from J, with 5 bases between. This CDR3 spans 12 amino acids. The CDR3 is CASSLADYEQFF. The DNA of the CDR3 is TGTGCCAGCAGCTTAGCGGATTATGAGCAGTTCTTC.

This clonotype was recorded a few times. The chain has TRBV7-6 and TRBJ1-6; TRBD1 is a possible D gene (5 bases). In germline, CDR1 is SGHVS, CDR2 FNYEAQ. Trimming pared 5 bases from V and 9 bases from J, leaving 11 bases between. This CDR3 comprises 13 residues. CDR3 residues: CASSPTGVSPLHF. CDR3 nucleotides: TGTGCCAGCAGCCCCACGGGGGTTTCACCCCTCCACTTT.

This chain connects TRBV4-1 to TRBJ1-6, with 7 bases matching TRBD1. CDR1 and CDR2 (germline): MGHRA, YSYEKL. This CDR3 has 15 amino acids. The junction had 8 bases not matched to a gene; V was cut back by 2 bases and J by 10 bases. Here the CDR3 DNA reads TGCGCCAGCAGCCAATCGTCAGGGGGGAACTCACCCCTCCACTTT. It is translated as CASSQSSGGNSPLHF.

This clonotype was seen more than once but under ten times. This chain links TRBV7-6 with TRBJ2-2, with 10 nucleotides matching TRBD1. After removal of 3 bases from V and 1 base from J, the junction contained 2 bases not matched to a gene. This CDR3 is built from 16 residues. Germline CDR1 and CDR2: SGHVS and FNYEAQ. The CDR3, as DNA: TGTGCCAGCAGCTTGGGGACAGGGGTGAACACCGGGGAGCTGTTTTTT. This gives the protein CASSLGTGVNTGELFF.

As concerns this clonotype: A much larger clone lies one base from this, so it may be a read error. The chain couples TRBV7-6 to TRBJ2-3; 8 bases are a match to TRBD2. Germline CDR1 SGHVS, CDR2 FNYEAQ. The CDR3 length is 18 residues. Germline trimming cut 5 bases from V and 0 bases from J; bases unmatched to any gene: 13. CDR3 nucleotide sequence: TGTGCCAGCAGCCCAAGTGTTATTGCGGGGGGTAGCACAGATACGCAGTATTTT. It is translated as CASSPSVIAGGSTDTQYF.

The chain is built from TRBV4-1 and TRBJ1-2; D ambiguous. Trimming removed 1 base at V and 5 bases at J, with 8 bases between. Germline loops: CDR1 MGHRA, CDR2 YSYEKL. The CDR3 is 13 residues long. The chain's CDR3 is CASSQVTAYGYTF. The CDR3 DNA is TGCGCCAGCAGCCAAGTAACAGCTTATGGCTACACCTTC.

This chain's CDR3 is CATSRTGETQYF. CDR3 DNA: TGTGCCACCAGCCGCACGGGGGAGACCCAGTACTTC. The chain combines TRBV15 with TRBJ2-5; a possible D gene is TRBD2 (5 bases). V was cut by 5 bases and J by 5 bases, with 9 bases left in between. Germline CDR1 reads LNHNV; CDR2 reads YYDKDF (reference sequence). CDR3 length: 12 amino acids.

This clonotype was recorded a few times. This sequence joins TRBV11-2 and TRBJ2-3; D not certain. V lost 0 bases and J 2 bases, leaving 9 bases between the germline ends. This CDR3 spans 15 amino acids. The germline CDR1 and CDR2 sequences are SGHAT and FQNNGV. The CDR3 protein is CASSLDWGYTDTQYF. The CDR3 DNA follows: TGTGCCAGCAGCTTAGATTGGGGATACACAGATACGCAGTATTTT.

This clonotype was seen at least ten times. This rearrangement joins TRBV7-2 to TRBJ1-2; tentative D call: TRBD1 (6 bases). CDR3 length: 17 amino acids. Germline V gene data show CDR1 as SGHTA and CDR2 as FQGNSA. V was pared by 5 bases and J by 5 bases, with 24 bases between. This CDR3 is CASSDSLGGGAEYGYTF. The CDR3 DNA reads as TGTGCCAGCAGCGACTCTCTTGGGGGGGGCGCAGAGTATGGCTACACCTTC.

In its sample, this clonotype was seen a few times. The rearrangement uses TRBV10-3 and TRBJ1-1, with D possibly matching TRBD1 (6 bases). The ends were cut back, 7 bases at V and 0 bases at J, with 12 bases in the middle. The CDR3 spans 14 residues. CDR1 is ENHRY, CDR2 SYGVKD, per germline. CDR3 coding DNA: TGTGCCATCAACCCCGGGACAATGAACACTGAAGCTTTCTTT. It codes for CAINPGTMNTEAFF.

This clonotype occurred a few times. The rearrangement links TRBV12-3 or TRBV12-4 to TRBJ2-1; possibly TRBD2 for D (5 bases). V shed 6 bases and J shed 6 bases, with 15 bases lying between them. The CDR3 runs 14 residues. The CDR3 DNA follows: TGTGCCAGCAGCCAGGCCGTGGGAGCCAATGAGCAGTTCTTC. The encoded protein is CASSQAVGANEQFF.

Concerning this clonotype: The junction shows a germline mismatch at one end, possibly a read error. This chain connects TRBV7-3 to TRBJ2-3; a weak D match, TRBD2 (7 bases). The CDR3 has 16 amino acids. Germline CDR1 and CDR2: SGHTA and FQGTGA. In DNA form, the CDR3 reads TGTGCCAACAGCTTCCCAAGGGGGGGGAGCACAGATACGCAGTATTTT. Amino acid sequence: CANSFPRGGSTDTQYF.

The chain has TRBV7-9 and TRBJ2-5; TRBD1 or TRBD2 may be the D gene (5 bases each). Per germline, CDR1 SEHNR and CDR2 FQNEAQ (reference sequence). The CDR3 is 14 residues long. The ends were cut back, 1 base at V and 5 bases at J, with 11 bases in the middle. CDR3: CASSLGGVRETQYF. CDR3 coding DNA: TGTGCCAGCAGCTTAGGAGGGGTCAGGGAGACCCAGTACTTC.

The V gene is TRBV28, the J gene TRBJ2-7; weak D call: TRBD1 (6 bases). CDR3 length: 13 amino acids. CDR1 MDHEN and CDR2 SYDVKM come from the germline V gene. The CDR3 DNA sequence: TGTACCAGCAGTTCCCACAGGGACTACGAGCAGTACGTC. Translating gives CTSSSHRDYEQYV.

The genes are TRBV7-9 and TRBJ1-2; D is undetermined. Germline V lookup: CDR1 SEHNR, CDR2 FQNEAQ (reference sequence). The CDR3 has 13 amino acids. The V gene lost 5 bases and the J gene lost 5 bases, with 12 bases spanning the gap. The CDR3 loop is CASSLGSWYGYTF. CDR3 sequence (DNA): TGTGCCAGCAGCCTAGGGAGCTGGTATGGCTACACCTTC. The full variable domain, rest sourced from reference TRBV7-9 and TRBJ1-2, is DTGVSQNPRHKITKRGQNVTFRCDPISEHNRLYWYRQTLGQGPEFLTYFQNEAQLEKSRLLSDRFSAERPKGSFSTLEIQRTEQGDSAMYLCASSLGSWYGYTFGSGTRLTVV.